This T cell receptor beta chain is drawn from a study of Ad26.COV2.S vaccination and SARS-CoV-2 variants. About the research overall: Donor was in the COV1001 Ad26.COV2.S trial arm.

Assay: immunoSEQ multiplex PCR; the TCRdb copy retains only in-frame clones and omits some. The sample records 450,000 to 550,000 clones, around 89% being singletons. V was cut by 4 bases and J by 7 bases, with 10 bases left in between. CDR3 length: 12 residues. CDR1 is SGHTA, CDR2 FQGNSA, per germline. Specified treatment: approximately 18 received Ad26.COV2.S at low or high dose, single or two shots; 5 received placebo; per-sample allocation not given. Each sample was drawn 63 days after the first injection (of vaccine or placebo). This chain uses TRBV7-2 with TRBJ2-5, with D possibly TRBD1 on 6 matching bases. The sequence derives from a person between 18 and 65 years old who received the Ad26.COV2.S COVID-19 vaccine or a placebo. Sequencing was performed on peripheral blood, taken in a trial of Ad26.COV2.S vaccine versus placebo. CDR3 amino acids: CASSSGTWTQYF. CDR3 coding DNA: TGTGCCAGCAGCTCCGGGACATGGACCCAGTACTTC.